This T cell receptor (beta chain) was recorded in a study of T cells in localized non-small cell lung cancer. The J segment lost 2 bases and the V segment lost 4 bases, leaving 4 bases of the junction unmatched. This CDR3 has 14 residues. Germline V CDR1 and CDR2: SGHAT, FQNNGV. Study outcomes and limitations: A median of around 52 clones ranked among the top 100 in tumor appeared in adjacent lung. Uninvolved adjacent lung had higher T cell clonality than tumor and all other tissues.

As to this clone: Its antigen is still unknown. In the same sample, other DNA sequences code for this CDR3.

The method was immunoSEQ multiplex PCR; TCRdb's version includes in-frame clones alone and lacks a portion of them. Among around 64,000 clones listed, about four fifths were seen once. This TCR derives from a man aged 40 to 70 with stage II lung adenocarcinoma. The chain links TRBV11-2 to TRBJ1-1; the match to TRBD1 covers 7 bases. The source was PBMCs, collected before any cancer treatment. The CDR3 DNA sequence: TGTGCCAGCAGCTCCCGACAGGGAAACACTGAAGCTTTCTTT. This sequence encodes CASSSRQGNTEAFF. Supplemented by reference TRBV11-2 and TRBJ1-1, the full variable domain reads EAGVAQSPRYKIIEKRQSVAFWCNPISGHATLYWYQQILGQGPKLLIQFQNNGVVDDSQLPKDRFSAERLKGVDSTLKIQPAKLEDSAVYLCASSSRQGNTEAFFGQGTRLTVV.